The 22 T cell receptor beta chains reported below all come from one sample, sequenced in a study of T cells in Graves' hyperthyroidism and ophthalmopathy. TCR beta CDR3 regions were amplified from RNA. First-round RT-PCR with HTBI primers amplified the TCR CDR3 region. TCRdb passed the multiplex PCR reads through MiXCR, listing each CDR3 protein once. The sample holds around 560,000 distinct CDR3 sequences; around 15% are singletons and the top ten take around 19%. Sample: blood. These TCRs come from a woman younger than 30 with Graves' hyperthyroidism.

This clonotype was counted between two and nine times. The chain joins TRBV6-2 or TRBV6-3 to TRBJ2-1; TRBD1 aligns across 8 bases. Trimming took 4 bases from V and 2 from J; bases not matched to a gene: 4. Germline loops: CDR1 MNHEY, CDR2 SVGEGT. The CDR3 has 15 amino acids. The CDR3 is CASSFQDRAYNEQFF. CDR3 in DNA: TGTGCCAGCAGTTTCCAGGACAGGGCCTACAATGAGCAGTTCTTC.

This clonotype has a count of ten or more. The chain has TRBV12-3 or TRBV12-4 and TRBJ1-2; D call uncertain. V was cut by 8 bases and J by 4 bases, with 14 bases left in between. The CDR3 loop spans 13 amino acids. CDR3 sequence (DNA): TGTGCCAGCGGGAGCGCCGTTCGCTATGGCTACACCTTC. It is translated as CASGSAVRYGYTF.

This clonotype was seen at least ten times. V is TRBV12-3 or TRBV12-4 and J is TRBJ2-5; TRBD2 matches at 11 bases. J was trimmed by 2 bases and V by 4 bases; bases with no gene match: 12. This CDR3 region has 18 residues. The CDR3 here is CASSWGSGRARLQETQYF. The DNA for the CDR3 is TGTGCCAGCAGTTGGGGTAGCGGGAGGGCCCGTCTTCAAGAGACCCAGTACTTC.

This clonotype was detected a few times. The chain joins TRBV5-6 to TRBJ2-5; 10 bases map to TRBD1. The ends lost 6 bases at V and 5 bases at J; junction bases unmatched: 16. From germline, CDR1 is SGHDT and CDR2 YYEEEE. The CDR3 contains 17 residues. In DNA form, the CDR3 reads TGTGCCAGCACTCGGATCAAGGCGGGACAGGGGCGGGAGACCCAGTACTTC. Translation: CASTRIKAGQGRETQYF.

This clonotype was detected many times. CDR3 bases: TGTGCCAGCAGTTCAGCTCCTTTAGCGGGAGCCAATGAGCAGTTCTTC. Protein product: CASSSAPLAGANEQFF. The J gene is TRBJ2-1, the V gene TRBV12-3 or TRBV12-4; 9 bases are shared with TRBD2. V shed 4 bases and J 6 bases; nucleotides not matched to a gene: 10. The CDR3 has 16 amino acids.

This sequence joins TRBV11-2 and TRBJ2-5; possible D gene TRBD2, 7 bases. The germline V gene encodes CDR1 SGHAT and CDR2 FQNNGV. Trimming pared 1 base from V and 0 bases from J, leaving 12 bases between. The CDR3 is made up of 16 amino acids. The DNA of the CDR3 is TGTGCCAGCAGCTTAGGGCGGGGGCACTACCAAGAGACCCAGTACTTC. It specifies CASSLGRGHYQETQYF.

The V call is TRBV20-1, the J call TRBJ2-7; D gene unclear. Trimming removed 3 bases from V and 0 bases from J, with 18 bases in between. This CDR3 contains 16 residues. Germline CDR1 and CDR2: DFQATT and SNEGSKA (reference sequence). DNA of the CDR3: TGCAGTGCTAGGGCTCCCGTAGGCTACCGCTCCTACGAGCAGTACTTC. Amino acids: CSARAPVGYRSYEQYF.

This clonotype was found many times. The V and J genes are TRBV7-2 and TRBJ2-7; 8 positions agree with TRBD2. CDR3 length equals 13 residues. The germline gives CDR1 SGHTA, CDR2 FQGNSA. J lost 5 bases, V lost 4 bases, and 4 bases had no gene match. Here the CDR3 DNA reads TGTGCCAGCAGCTGGACTAGCAGCGACGAGCAGTACTTC. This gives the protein CASSWTSSDEQYF.

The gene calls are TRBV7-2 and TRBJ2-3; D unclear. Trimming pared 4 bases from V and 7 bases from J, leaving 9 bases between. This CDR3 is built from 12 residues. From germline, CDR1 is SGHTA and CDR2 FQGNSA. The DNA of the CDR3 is TGTGCCAGCAGCTCCATGGGGAATACGCAGTATTTT. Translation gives CASSSMGNTQYF.

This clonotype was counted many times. The CDR3 DNA sequence: TGTGCCAGCAGCTTCGGGGCCCTGAACACTGAAGCTTTCTTT. It codes for CASSFGALNTEAFF. The rearrangement uses TRBV7-2 and TRBJ1-1; D perhaps matches TRBD1 (5 bases). CDR3 length: 14 residues. Germline CDR1 is SGHTA and CDR2 is FQGNSA. Trimming took 3 bases from V and 0 from J, leaving 8 bases between them. The whole variable domain, filled in from reference TRBV7-2 and TRBJ1-1, reads GAGVSQSPSNKVTEKGKDVELRCDPISGHTALYWYRQSLGQGLEFLIYFQGNSAPDKSGLPSDRFSAERTGGSVSTLTIQRTQQEDSAVYLCASSFGALNTEAFFGQGTRLTVV.

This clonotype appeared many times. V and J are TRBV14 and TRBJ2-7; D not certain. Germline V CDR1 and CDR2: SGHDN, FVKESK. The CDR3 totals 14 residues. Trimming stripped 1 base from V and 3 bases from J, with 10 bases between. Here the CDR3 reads CASSQGLGIYEQYF. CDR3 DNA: TGTGCCAGCAGCCAAGGACTGGGGATCTACGAGCAGTACTTC.

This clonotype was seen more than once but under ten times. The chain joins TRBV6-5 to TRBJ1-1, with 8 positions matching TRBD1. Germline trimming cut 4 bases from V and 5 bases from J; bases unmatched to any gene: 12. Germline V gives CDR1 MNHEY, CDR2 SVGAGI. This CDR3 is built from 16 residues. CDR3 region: CASSSSGGRKRTEAFF. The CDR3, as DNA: TGTGCCAGCAGTTCCTCAGGGGGCAGAAAGAGGACTGAAGCTTTCTTT.

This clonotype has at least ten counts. CDR3 bases: TGTGCCAGCAGCTTAGTAGTGCACCAAGAGACCCAGTACTTC. Translating it yields CASSLVVHQETQYF. The rearrangement links TRBV11-2 to TRBJ2-5; D uncertain. Germline CDR1 reads SGHAT; CDR2 reads FQNNGV. The V end was cut by 1 base, the J end by 0 bases, with 6 bases between. CDR3 length: 14 amino acids.

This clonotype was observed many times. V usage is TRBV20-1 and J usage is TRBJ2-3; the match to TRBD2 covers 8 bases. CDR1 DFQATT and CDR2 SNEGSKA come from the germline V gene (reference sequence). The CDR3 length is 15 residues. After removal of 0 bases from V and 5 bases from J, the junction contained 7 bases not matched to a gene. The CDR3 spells CSARETGGPGDTQYF. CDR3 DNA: TGCAGTGCTAGAGAGACGGGGGGGCCCGGAGATACGCAGTATTTT.

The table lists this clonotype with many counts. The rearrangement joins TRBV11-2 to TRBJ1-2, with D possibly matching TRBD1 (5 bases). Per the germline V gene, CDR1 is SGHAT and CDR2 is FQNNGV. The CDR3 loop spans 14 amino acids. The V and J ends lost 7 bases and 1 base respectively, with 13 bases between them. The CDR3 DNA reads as TGTGCCAGCAACCCCGACAGAAGTAACTATGGCTACACCTTC. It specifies CASNPDRSNYGYTF.

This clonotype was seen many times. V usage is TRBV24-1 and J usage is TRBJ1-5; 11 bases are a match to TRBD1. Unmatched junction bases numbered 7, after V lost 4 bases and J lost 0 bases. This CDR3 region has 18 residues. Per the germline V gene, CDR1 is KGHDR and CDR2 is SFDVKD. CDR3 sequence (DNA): TGTGCCACCAGTGACTCCGGGACAGGGGGGCATAGCAATCAGCCCCAGCATTTT. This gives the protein CATSDSGTGGHSNQPQHF.

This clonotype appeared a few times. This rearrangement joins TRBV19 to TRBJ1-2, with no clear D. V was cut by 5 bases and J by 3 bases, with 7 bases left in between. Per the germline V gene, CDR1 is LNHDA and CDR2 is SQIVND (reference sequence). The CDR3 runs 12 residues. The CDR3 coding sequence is TGTGCCAGTAGTTTTGGATACTATGGCTACACCTTC. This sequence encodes CASSFGYYGYTF.

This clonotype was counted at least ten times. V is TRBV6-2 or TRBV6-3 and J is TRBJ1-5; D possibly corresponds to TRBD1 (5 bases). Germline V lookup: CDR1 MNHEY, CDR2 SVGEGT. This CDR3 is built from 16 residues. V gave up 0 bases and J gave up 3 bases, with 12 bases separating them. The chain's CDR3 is CASSYSRGRANQPQHF. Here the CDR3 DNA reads TGTGCCAGCAGTTACTCGAGGGGCAGGGCCAATCAGCCCCAGCATTTT.

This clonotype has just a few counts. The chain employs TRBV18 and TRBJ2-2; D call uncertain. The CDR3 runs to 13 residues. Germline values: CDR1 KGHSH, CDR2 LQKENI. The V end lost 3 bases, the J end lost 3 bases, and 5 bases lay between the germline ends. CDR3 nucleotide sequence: TGTGCCAGCTCACCTCACGACACCGGGGAGCTGTTTTTT. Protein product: CASSPHDTGELFF.

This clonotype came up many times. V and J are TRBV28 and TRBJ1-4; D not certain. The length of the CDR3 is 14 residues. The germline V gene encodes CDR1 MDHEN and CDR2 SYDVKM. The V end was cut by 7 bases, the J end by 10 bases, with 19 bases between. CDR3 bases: TGTGCCAGCACCCTCGGGAGGGTCGGCGTAAAACTGTTTTTT. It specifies CASTLGRVGVKLFF. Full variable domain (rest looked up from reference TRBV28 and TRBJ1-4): DVKVTQSSRYLVKRTGEKVFLECVQDMDHENMFWYRQDPGLGLRLIYFSYDVKMKEKGDIPEGYSVSREKKERFSLILESASTNQTSMYLCASTLGRVGVKLFFGSGTQLSVL.

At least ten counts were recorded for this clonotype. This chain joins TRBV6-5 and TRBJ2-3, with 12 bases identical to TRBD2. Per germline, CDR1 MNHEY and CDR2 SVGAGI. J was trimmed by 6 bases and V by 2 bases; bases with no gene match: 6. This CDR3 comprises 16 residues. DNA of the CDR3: TGTGCCAGCAGTTACGCGACTAGCGGGAGTCGGGATACGCAGTATTTT. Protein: CASSYATSGSRDTQYF.

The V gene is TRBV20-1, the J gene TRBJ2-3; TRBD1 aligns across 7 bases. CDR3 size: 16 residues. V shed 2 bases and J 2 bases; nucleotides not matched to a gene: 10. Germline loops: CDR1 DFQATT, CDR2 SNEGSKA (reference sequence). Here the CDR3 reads CSARYLGDRTTDTQYF. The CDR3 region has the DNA TGCAGTGCTAGATATTTAGGGGACAGAACCACAGATACGCAGTATTTT.